In its sample, the clone carrying this TCR beta chain was seen once. Authors' data handling: Amplifying reference gene primers gave estimates of nucleated cell counts. Assay used: immunoSEQ multiplex PCR; TCRdb lists only in-frame clones, some missing. V and J calls and clone size are those listed in that table; D and trimming were worked out from the DNA. The table records tens of thousands of clones, 70% to 90% of them present only once. This specimen belongs to a study of blood T cell repertoires in COVID-19. Across the study: There were acute and convalescent COVID-19 samples, and they came from the United States, Italy and Spain. From T cells, B-cell-depleted T cells, or PBMCs came the material, which was cDNA or gDNA.

The CDR3 sequence is 12 residues long. The V end lost 3 bases, the J end lost 5 bases, and 5 bases lay between the germline ends. CDR1 and CDR2 from the germline V gene are SGHTA and FQGNSA. The sequencing sample was made of peripheral blood. This sequence originates from a middle-aged man with active COVID-19. The gene calls are TRBV7-2 and TRBJ1-5; D gene unclear. The CDR3 DNA follows: TGTGCCAGCAGCTTTAATGATCAGCCCCAGCATTTT. Protein: CASSFNDQPQHF.